The 32 T cell receptor beta chains in this list originate from one sample, sequenced in a study of long-term antiretroviral therapy in people with HIV. Version v3.0 of the immunoSEQ assay was performed at survey level. Data came from immunoSEQ multiplex PCR; TCRdb stores just in-frame clones and leaves some out. In the table there are 26,000 or so clones, 87% of which are singletons. The source material was unsorted PBMCs, sampled 2 years after starting antiretroviral therapy. The receptors were sampled from a man aged 50 to 59 with HIV.

The chain recombines TRBV5-1 with TRBJ1-1; no reliable D call. This CDR3 contains 13 residues. CDR1 and CDR2 from the germline V gene are SGHRS and YFSETQ. V shed 4 bases and J shed 5 bases, with 12 bases lying between them. This CDR3 is CASSIGSGTEAFF. The CDR3 nucleotides read TGCGCCAGCAGCATAGGATCGGGGACTGAAGCTTTCTTT.

The gene calls are TRBV2 and TRBJ2-7; D not certain. Trimming shortened V by 6 bases and J by 0 bases, and 3 bases separated the two germline ends. The V gene's germline CDR1 is SNHLY and CDR2 FYNNEI. The CDR3 is made up of 11 amino acids. CDR3 sequence (DNA): TGTGCCAGCAGCAACTCCTACGAGCAGTACTTC. This gives the protein CASSNSYEQYF.

The chain employs TRBV12-5 and TRBJ2-1; D gene uncertain. This CDR3 comprises 21 residues. Germline V gene lookup returns CDR1 LGHNT and CDR2 FRNRAP. V lost 0 bases and J lost 0, with 24 bases in between. The CDR3 loop reads CASGLVVPAVETLRSYNEQFF. Here the CDR3 DNA reads TGTGCTAGTGGTTTGGTAGTACCGGCAGTAGAGACGCTCCGCTCCTACAATGAGCAGTTCTTC.

The chain employs TRBV7-2 and TRBJ1-2; D not resolved. CDR3 size: 12 residues. Between the trimmed V and J ends, which lost 5 bases and 4 bases, there was a span of 8 bases. CDR1 and CDR2 from the germline V gene are SGHTA and FQGNSA. CDR3 DNA: TGTGCCAGCAGCGATCCCATCTATGGCTACACCTTC. It is translated as CASSDPIYGYTF.

This clone was seen just once. The chain combines TRBV28 with TRBJ2-1; 8 bases agree with TRBD2. V shed 10 bases, J shed 7 bases, and the junction held 15 bases outside the gene matches. Germline loops: CDR1 MDHEN, CDR2 SYDVKM. CDR3 length: 15 residues. CDR3 region: CATIPGLGSDNEQFF. The CDR3, as DNA: TGTGCCACCATCCCGGGACTAGGGAGTGATAATGAGCAGTTCTTC.

The CDR3 DNA follows: TGTGCCAGCAGTGAAATGGATTTTGGGGGAATCACAGATACGCAGTATTTT. Its translation: CASSEMDFGGITDTQYF. The chain employs TRBV25-1 and TRBJ2-3; the D call may be TRBD1 or TRBD2 (5 bases each). CDR3 length: 17 amino acids. With 2 bases removed from V and 2 bases from J, the gap between germline ends came to 17 bases. Germline CDR1 reads MGHDK; CDR2 reads SYGVNS.

The rearrangement links TRBV28 to TRBJ1-2, with 9 positions matching TRBD1. The V segment lost 7 bases and the J segment 3 bases; nucleotides outside the gene matches: 6. CDR1 is MDHEN, CDR2 SYDVKM, per germline. This CDR3 comprises 14 residues. Here the CDR3 DNA reads TGTGCCAGCACCAGGGACAGGGATGACTATGGCTACACCTTC. It yields the protein CASTRDRDDYGYTF.

CDR3 sequence: CASSSPTGVYIYEQYF. The DNA for the CDR3 is TGTGCCAGCAGCTCACCGACAGGGGTCTATATCTACGAGCAGTACTTC. This chain joins TRBV2 and TRBJ2-7, with TRBD1 matching 8 bases. With V trimmed by 6 bases and J by 3 bases, 13 bases remained unmatched. Germline loops: CDR1 SNHLY, CDR2 FYNNEI. CDR3 length: 16 residues.

The chain joins TRBV7-8 to TRBJ2-5, with TRBD2 matching over 8 bases. CDR3 size: 14 residues. Trimming at V came to 6 bases and at J to 7 bases, leaving 10 bases not matched to a gene. CDR1 is SGHVS and CDR2 is FQNEAQ in the germline V gene. The CDR3 reads CASSLLAVGGTQYF. The CDR3 bases are TGTGCCAGCAGTCTACTAGCGGTAGGGGGGACCCAGTACTTC.

This chain joins TRBV19 and TRBJ2-7, with 7 nucleotides matching TRBD1. This CDR3 spans 15 amino acids. With 7 bases clipped from V and 1 base from J, the junction kept 10 bases outside the gene matches. CDR1 and CDR2 (germline): LNHDA, SQIVND (reference sequence). CDR3 coding DNA: TGTGCCAGTAACAACGCTCGACAGGGTTCCTACGAGCAGTACTTC. Its protein product is CASNNARQGSYEQYF.

This rearrangement joins TRBV9 to TRBJ2-3, with D perhaps being TRBD1 or TRBD2 (5 bases each). The CDR3 totals 13 residues. CDR1 and CDR2 from the germline V gene are SGDLS and YYNGEE. V was pared by 0 bases and J by 4 bases, with 6 bases between. CDR3 protein: CASSVVGADTQYF. The DNA of the CDR3 is TGTGCCAGCAGCGTAGTGGGGGCAGATACGCAGTATTTT.

This chain uses TRBV27 with TRBJ1-1; D gene ambiguous. V gave up 6 bases and J gave up 1 base, with 9 bases separating them. CDR3 length: 13 amino acids. CDR1 and CDR2 (germline): MNHEY, SMNVEV (reference sequence). The CDR3 DNA reads as TGTGCCAGCAGCCTTGGATCGAACACTGAAGCTTTCTTT. It is translated as CASSLGSNTEAFF.

The chain links TRBV5-1 to TRBJ2-5; D ambiguous. The germline V and J ends were trimmed by 4 bases and 3 bases, with 13 bases remaining between them. Germline V gene lookup returns CDR1 SGHRS and CDR2 YFSETQ. The CDR3 covers 14 residues. The DNA for the CDR3 is TGCGCCAGCAGCCCCATGGGGATTGAAGAGACCCAGTACTTC. This gives the protein CASSPMGIEETQYF.

The chain uses TRBV5-6 and TRBJ2-7; 7 nucleotides match TRBD2. CDR3 length: 14 residues. Losses at the gene ends were 0 bases for V and 7 bases for J; bases not matched to a gene: 7. From germline, CDR1 is SGHDT and CDR2 YYEEEE. CDR3 amino acids: CASSLDGRPWEQYF. Here the CDR3 DNA reads TGTGCCAGCAGCTTGGACGGGAGGCCCTGGGAGCAGTACTTC.

This sequence joins TRBV11-2 and TRBJ1-2; D uncertain. CDR1 SGHAT and CDR2 FQNNGV come from the germline V gene. Trimming stripped 2 bases from V and 0 bases from J, with 10 bases between. The CDR3 has 15 amino acids. As DNA, the CDR3 is TGTGCCAGCAGCTTAAATAGGGTAACTAACTATGGCTACACCTTC. Translating it yields CASSLNRVTNYGYTF.

This clone was detected only once. The rearrangement uses TRBV7-9 and TRBJ2-7, with 8 nucleotides matching TRBD1. CDR3 size: 13 residues. V lost 2 bases, J lost 4 bases, and 1 base stayed unmatched. The germline V gene has CDR1 SEHNR and CDR2 FQNEAQ (reference sequence). DNA of the CDR3: TGTGCCAGCAGCTTAAACAGGGGGTACGAGCAGTACTTC. Translated, it gives CASSLNRGYEQYF.

V is TRBV10-2 and J is TRBJ2-7; possibly TRBD1 for D (6 bases). Deletions cut 3 bases from V and 0 bases from J, with 12 bases between. CDR3 length: 15 amino acids. Germline CDR1 WSHSY, CDR2 SAAADI. CDR3 DNA: TGCGCCAGCAGTGACGACAGGTCAAGCTCCTACGAGCAGTACTTC. Translating gives CASSDDRSSSYEQYF.

The sample holds one count of this clone. V usage is TRBV11-2 and J usage is TRBJ1-1, with D unresolved. Trimming removed 0 bases from V and 4 bases from J, with 9 bases in between. CDR3 size: 14 residues. Germline lookup yields CDR1 SGHAT and CDR2 FQNNGV. CDR3 in DNA: TGTGCCAGCAGCTTAGATAGGAGGACCACTGAAGCTTTCTTT. Translating gives CASSLDRRTTEAFF.

The genes are TRBV7-2 and TRBJ1-1; TRBD1 matches 7 bases. V was clipped by 1 base and J by 11 bases; unmatched bases: 4. From germline, CDR1 is SGHTA and CDR2 FQGNSA. The CDR3 is 12 residues long. This CDR3 reads CASSLDRGEAFF. For the CDR3, the DNA is TGTGCCAGCAGCTTAGACAGGGGTGAGGCTTTCTTT.

The chain uses TRBV27 and TRBJ1-5; tentative D call: TRBD1 (6 bases). This CDR3 is 13 amino acids long. Germline loops: CDR1 MNHEY, CDR2 SMNVEV (reference sequence). V was cut by 2 bases and J by 6 bases, with 8 bases left in between. CDR3 DNA sequence: TGTGCCAGCAGTTTAGGACAGTTTCAGCCCCAGCATTTT. As protein: CASSLGQFQPQHF.

This clone has a single count. This chain joins TRBV10-3 and TRBJ1-3; D call uncertain. CDR1 is ENHRY and CDR2 is SYGVKD in the germline V gene. Trimming shortened V by 6 bases and J by 0 bases, and 12 bases separated the two germline ends. The CDR3 length is 15 residues. CDR3 coding DNA: TGTGCCATCAGCCGTGGGTCGAGCTCTGGAAACACCATATATTTT. Translated: CAISRGSSSGNTIYF.

The chain combines TRBV7-3 with TRBJ1-1, with 7 bases aligning to TRBD1. The CDR3 totals 13 residues. V was clipped by 3 bases and J by 4 bases; unmatched bases: 2. Germline-derived CDR1 and CDR2 are SGHTA and FQGTGA. This CDR3 is CASSFRQGTEAFF. The CDR3 bases are TGTGCCAGCAGCTTTCGACAGGGCACTGAAGCTTTCTTT.

This sequence joins TRBV6-6 and TRBJ2-7, with 10 bases fitting TRBD1. The J segment lost 4 bases and the V segment lost 1 base, leaving 4 bases of the junction unmatched. This CDR3 is 15 amino acids long. CDR1 is MNHNY and CDR2 is SVGAGI in the germline V gene (reference sequence). The CDR3 sequence: CASSYLGQGSYEQYF. In DNA form, the CDR3 reads TGTGCCAGCAGTTACTTGGGACAGGGGAGTTACGAGCAGTACTTC.

J is TRBJ2-7 and V is TRBV28; the D gene is possibly TRBD1 (6 bases). CDR1 and CDR2 (germline): MDHEN, SYDVKM. Trimming removed 6 bases at V and 4 bases at J, with 10 bases between. This CDR3 spans 12 amino acids. The CDR3 reads CASRGTNYEQYF. CDR3 sequence (DNA): TGTGCCAGCAGAGGGACAAATTACGAGCAGTACTTC.

The chain uses TRBV6-5 and TRBJ1-2; TRBD1 agrees at 10 bases. After removal of 5 bases from V and 5 bases from J, the junction contained 5 bases not matched to a gene. The CDR3 totals 14 residues. Germline CDR1 is MNHEY and CDR2 is SVGAGI. The CDR3 loop reads CASSGDRGLYGYTF. DNA for the CDR3: TGTGCCAGCAGTGGGGACAGGGGCTTATATGGCTACACCTTC.

This clone turned up a few times. The chain carries TRBV7-9 and TRBJ1-2; a weak D match, TRBD1 (5 bases). In germline, CDR1 is SEHNR, CDR2 FQNEAQ (reference sequence). This CDR3 region has 14 residues. V lost 1 base and J lost 6, with 12 bases in between. CDR3 nucleotides: TGTGCCAGCAGCTTAGGTCTGTCAGGGAATGGCTACACCTTC. It is translated as CASSLGLSGNGYTF. The whole variable domain, filled in from reference TRBV7-9 and TRBJ1-2, reads DTGVSQNPRHKITKRGQNVTFRCDPISEHNRLYWYRQTLGQGPEFLTYFQNEAQLEKSRLLSDRFSAERPKGSFSTLEIQRTEQGDSAMYLCASSLGLSGNGYTFGSGTRLTVV.

The V and J genes are TRBV28 and TRBJ2-1; 7 bases match TRBD1. The V and J ends lost 6 bases and 9 bases, in that order; junction bases with no gene match: 8. Germline assignment: CDR1 MDHEN and CDR2 SYDVKM. The CDR3 has 13 residues. The CDR3 region is CASRSGQAGEQFF. The CDR3 DNA reads TGTGCCAGCAGATCAGGACAGGCTGGTGAGCAGTTCTTC.

This sequence joins TRBV7-9 and TRBJ2-6; D not resolved. Germline V lookup: CDR1 SEHNR, CDR2 FQNEAQ (reference sequence). This CDR3 has 18 residues. V was cut by 0 bases and J by 0 bases, with 12 bases left in between. CDR3 residues: CASSLALRHLSGANVLTF. CDR3 coding DNA: TGTGCCAGCAGCTTAGCGCTCCGACACCTCTCTGGGGCCAACGTCCTGACTTTC.

This clone was picked up one time. The gene calls are TRBV28 and TRBJ2-7, with D tentatively TRBD2 (5 bases). The CDR3 is 14 amino acids. The germline V gene has CDR1 MDHEN and CDR2 SYDVKM. Trimming removed 2 bases from V and 3 bases from J, with 11 bases in between. CDR3 coding DNA: TGTGCCAGCAGTTTAAGAGGGCCCATCTACGAGCAGTACTTC. Translating gives CASSLRGPIYEQYF.

The chain combines TRBV5-5 with TRBJ1-5, with D maybe TRBD1 (5 bases). The CDR3 spans 14 residues. Trimming removed 0 bases at V and 7 bases at J, with 11 bases between. CDR1 is SGHKS and CDR2 is YYEKEE in the germline V gene (reference sequence). CDR3: CASSLDRQRQPQHF. CDR3 coding DNA: TGTGCCAGCAGCTTGGACAGGCAGAGGCAGCCCCAGCATTTT.

This sequence joins TRBV28 and TRBJ1-3; 9 bases match TRBD1. Germline CDR1 is MDHEN and CDR2 is SYDVKM. V was clipped by 6 bases and J by 4 bases; unmatched bases: 7. This CDR3 is 15 amino acids long. In DNA, the CDR3 is TGTGCCAGCAGCTCTCCGGGACAGGGAGGAAACACCATATATTTT. Amino acids: CASSSPGQGGNTIYF.

This clone came up once. The V gene is TRBV28, the J gene TRBJ1-2, with unresolved D. In germline, CDR1 is MDHEN, CDR2 SYDVKM. Between the trimmed V and J ends, which lost 6 bases and 5 bases, there was a span of 10 bases. The CDR3 is made up of 12 amino acids. CDR3 in DNA: TGTGCCAGCAGCCCGCCTCCATATGGCTACACCTTC. This encodes CASSPPPYGYTF.